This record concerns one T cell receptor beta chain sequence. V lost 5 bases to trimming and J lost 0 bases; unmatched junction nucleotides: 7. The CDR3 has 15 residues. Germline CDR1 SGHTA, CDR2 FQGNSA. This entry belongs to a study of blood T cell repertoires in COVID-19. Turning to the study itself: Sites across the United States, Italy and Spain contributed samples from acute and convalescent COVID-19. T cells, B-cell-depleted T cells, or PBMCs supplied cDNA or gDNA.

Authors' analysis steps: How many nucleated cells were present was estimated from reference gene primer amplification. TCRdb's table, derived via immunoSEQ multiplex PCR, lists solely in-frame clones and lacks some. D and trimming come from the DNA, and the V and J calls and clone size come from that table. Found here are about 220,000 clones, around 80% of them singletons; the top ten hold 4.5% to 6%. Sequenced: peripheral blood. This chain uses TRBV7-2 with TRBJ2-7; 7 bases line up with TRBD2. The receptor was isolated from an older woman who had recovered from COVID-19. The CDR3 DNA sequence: TGTGCCAGCAGCCGTACCCGACTAGCCTCCTACGAGCAGTACTTC. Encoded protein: CASSRTRLASYEQYF.